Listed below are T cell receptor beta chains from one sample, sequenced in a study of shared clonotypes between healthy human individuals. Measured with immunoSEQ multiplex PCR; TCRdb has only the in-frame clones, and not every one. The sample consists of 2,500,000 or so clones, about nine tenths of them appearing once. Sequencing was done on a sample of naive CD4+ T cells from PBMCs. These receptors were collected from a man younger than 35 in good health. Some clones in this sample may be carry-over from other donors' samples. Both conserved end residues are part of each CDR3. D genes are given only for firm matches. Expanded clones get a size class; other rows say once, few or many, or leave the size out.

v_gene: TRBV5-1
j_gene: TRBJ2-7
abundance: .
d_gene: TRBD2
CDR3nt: TGCGCCAGCAGCTTTCCCCGGGGCGGGAGTCACGAGCAGTACTTC
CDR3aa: CASSFPRGGSHEQYF

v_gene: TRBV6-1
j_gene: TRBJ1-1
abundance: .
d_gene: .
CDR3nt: TGTGCCAGCAGTGAACAAACAGCGAACACTGAAGCTTTCTTT
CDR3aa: CASSEQTANTEAFF

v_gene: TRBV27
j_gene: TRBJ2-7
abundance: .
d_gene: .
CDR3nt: TGTGCCAGCAGTTTAAGTGCAAACTCCTACGAGCAGTACTTC
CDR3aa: CASSLSANSYEQYF

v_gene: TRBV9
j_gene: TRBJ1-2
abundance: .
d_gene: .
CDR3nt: TGTGCCAGCAGCGTAGATCAGGGGCGGAGCTATGGCTACACCTTC
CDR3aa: CASSVDQGRSYGYTF

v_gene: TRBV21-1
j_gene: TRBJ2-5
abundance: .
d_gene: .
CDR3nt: TGTGCCAGCACCCCGTTTGATCAAGAGACCCAGTACTTC
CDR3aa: CASTPFDQETQYF

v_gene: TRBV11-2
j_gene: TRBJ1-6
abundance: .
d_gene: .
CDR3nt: TGTGCCAGCAGCTTAGACTTGGGGAGGGCCTATAATTCACCCCTCCACTTT
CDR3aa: CASSLDLGRAYNSPLHF

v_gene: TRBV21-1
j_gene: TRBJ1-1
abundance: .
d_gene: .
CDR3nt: TGTGCCAGCAGCAAGGGAGCAGGGGGCGGAACTGAAGCTTTCTTT
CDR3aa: CASSKGAGGGTEAFF

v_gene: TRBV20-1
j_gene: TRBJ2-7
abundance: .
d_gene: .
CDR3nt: TGCAGTGCTTGGGGTCTCGAGCAGTACTTC
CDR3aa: CSAWGLEQYF

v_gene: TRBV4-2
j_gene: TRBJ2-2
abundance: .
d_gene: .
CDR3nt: TGTGCCAGCAGCCAAGGACTTCACACCGGGGAGCTGTTTTTT
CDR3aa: CASSQGLHTGELFF

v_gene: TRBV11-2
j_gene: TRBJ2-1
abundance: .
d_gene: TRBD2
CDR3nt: TGTGCCAGCAGCTTATTGGGAGCGGGAGGGGGGAATGAGCAGTTCTTC
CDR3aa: CASSLLGAGGGNEQFF

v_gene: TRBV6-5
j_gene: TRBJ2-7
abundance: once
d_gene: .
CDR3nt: TGTGCCAGCAGTCGCGACAGCTACGAGCAGTACTTC
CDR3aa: CASSRDSYEQYF

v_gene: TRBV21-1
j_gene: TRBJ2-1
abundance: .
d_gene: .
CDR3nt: TGTGCCAGCAGCAACCCTCTGGACGGTAATGAGCAGTTCTTC
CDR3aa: CASSNPLDGNEQFF

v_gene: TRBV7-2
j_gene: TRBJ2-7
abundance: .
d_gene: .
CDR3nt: TGTGCCAGCAGCCCCGGGGGTAGCTACGGCGAGCAGTACTTC
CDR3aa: CASSPGGSYGEQYF

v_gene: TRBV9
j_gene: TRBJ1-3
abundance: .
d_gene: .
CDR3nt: TGTGCCAGCAGCCCGGCGGGGTACCAGGGTAGAAACACCATATATTTT
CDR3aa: CASSPAGYQGRNTIYF

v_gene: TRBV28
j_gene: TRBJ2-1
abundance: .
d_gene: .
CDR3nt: TGTGCCAGCTGTGTCTCCTACAATGAGCAGTTCTTC
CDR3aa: CASCVSYNEQFF

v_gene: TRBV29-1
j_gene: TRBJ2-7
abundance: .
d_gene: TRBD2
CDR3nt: TGCAGCGTTCGCGAGGCGGGAGGGCCAGTCTACGAGCAGTACTTC
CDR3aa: CSVREAGGPVYEQYF

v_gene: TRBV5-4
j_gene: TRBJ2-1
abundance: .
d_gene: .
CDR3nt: TGTGCCAGCAGCAGATGGAGCGGCAATGAGCAGTTCTTC
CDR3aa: CASSRWSGNEQFF

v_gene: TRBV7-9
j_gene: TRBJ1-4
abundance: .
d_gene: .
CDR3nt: TGTGCCAGCAGCTTAGTGTGGACCCTGAGGGATGAAAAACTGTTTTTT
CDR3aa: CASSLVWTLRDEKLFF

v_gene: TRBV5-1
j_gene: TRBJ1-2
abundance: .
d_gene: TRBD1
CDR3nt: TGCGCCAGCAGCGCAGGGGGGAGCCGATGGGGTGGCTACACCTTC
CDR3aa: CASSAGGSRWGGYTF

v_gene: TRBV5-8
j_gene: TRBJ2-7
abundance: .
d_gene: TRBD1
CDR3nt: TGTGCCAGCACCTTATTGACAGGGACCCTACGCGAGCAGTACTTC
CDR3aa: CASTLLTGTLREQYF

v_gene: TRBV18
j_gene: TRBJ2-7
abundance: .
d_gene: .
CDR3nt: TGTGCCAGCTCACCTCCCACAGGGCCCGAGCAGTACTTC
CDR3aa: CASSPPTGPEQYF

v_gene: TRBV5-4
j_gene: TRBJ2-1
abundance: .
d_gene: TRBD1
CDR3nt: TGTGCCAGCAGCGGAGGGTGGACAGGGGACAATGAGCAGTTCTTC
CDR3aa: CASSGGWTGDNEQFF

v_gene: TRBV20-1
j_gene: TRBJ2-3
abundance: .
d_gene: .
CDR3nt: TGCAGTGCTCTGGGCACAGATACGCAGTATTTT
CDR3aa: CSALGTDTQYF

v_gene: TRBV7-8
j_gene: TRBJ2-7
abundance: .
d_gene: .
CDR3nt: TGTGCCAGCAGCTTAAACAGGTTTTCCTACGAGCAGTACTTC
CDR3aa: CASSLNRFSYEQYF

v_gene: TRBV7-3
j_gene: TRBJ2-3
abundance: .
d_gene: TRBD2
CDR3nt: TGTGCCAGCAGCTTTGGGGGGGGCACAGATACGCAGTATTTT
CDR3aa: CASSFGGGTDTQYF

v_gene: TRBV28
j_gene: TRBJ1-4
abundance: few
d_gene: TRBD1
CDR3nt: TGTGCCAGCAGTCCGGGCAGGGGGCTGCGAGAAAAACTGTTTTTT
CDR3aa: CASSPGRGLREKLFF

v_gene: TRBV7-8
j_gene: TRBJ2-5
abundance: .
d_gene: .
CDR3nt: TGTGCCAGCAGCCGACTATGGGGGCGCCAAGAGACCCAGTACTTC
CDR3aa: CASSRLWGRQETQYF

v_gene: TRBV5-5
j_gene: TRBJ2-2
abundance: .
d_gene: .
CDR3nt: TGTGCCAGCAGCTTAACTAGCAGGAGGCCCGGGGAGCTGTTTTTT
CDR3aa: CASSLTSRRPGELFF

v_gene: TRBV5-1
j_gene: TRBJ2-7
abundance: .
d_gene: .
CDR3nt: TGCGCCAGCAGCTTCGGGGATTACGAGCAGTACTTC
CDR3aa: CASSFGDYEQYF

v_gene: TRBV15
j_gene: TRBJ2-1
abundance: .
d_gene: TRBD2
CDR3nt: TGTGCCACCAGCAGAGATCGGGGACTAGCGAGCAATGAGCAGTTCTTC
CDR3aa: CATSRDRGLASNEQFF

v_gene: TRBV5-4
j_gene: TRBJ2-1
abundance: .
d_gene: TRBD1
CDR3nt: TGTGCCAGCAGCCCGACAGGGGGAGGAAATGAGCAGTTCTTC
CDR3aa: CASSPTGGGNEQFF

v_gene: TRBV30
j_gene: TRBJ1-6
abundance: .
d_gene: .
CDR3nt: TGTGCCTGGAGTGTAAACAGGGTCGGTAATTCACCCCTCCACTTT
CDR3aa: CAWSVNRVGNSPLHF

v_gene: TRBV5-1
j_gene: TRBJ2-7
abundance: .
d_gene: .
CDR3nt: TGCGCCAGCAGGTTCAATTTAGGGCCCTACGAGCAGTACTTC
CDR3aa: CASRFNLGPYEQYF

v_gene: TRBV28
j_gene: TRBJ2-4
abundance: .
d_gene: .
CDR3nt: TGTGCCAGCAGTTTACTCGGGCAGGGCCTAGCCAAAAACATTCAGTACTTC
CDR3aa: CASSLLGQGLAKNIQYF

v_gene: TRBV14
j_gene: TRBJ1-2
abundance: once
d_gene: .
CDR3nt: TGTGCCAGCAGCCTAACCTCGAGGGGACTTGATGGCTACACCTTC
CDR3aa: CASSLTSRGLDGYTF

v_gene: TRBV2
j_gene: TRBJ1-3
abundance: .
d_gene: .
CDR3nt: TGTGCCACCGAACCCGCGAGGTCGTCCGGAAACACCATATATTTT
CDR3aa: CATEPARSSGNTIYF

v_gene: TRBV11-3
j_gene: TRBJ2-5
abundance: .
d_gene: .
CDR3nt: TGTGCCAGCAGCTTTAACTCGAAAGAGACCCAGTACTTC
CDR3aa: CASSFNSKETQYF

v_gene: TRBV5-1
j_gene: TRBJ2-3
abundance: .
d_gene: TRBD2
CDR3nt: TGCGCCAGCAGCTGGGCCTCGACTAGCGGGCGCACAGATACGCAGTATTTT
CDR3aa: CASSWASTSGRTDTQYF

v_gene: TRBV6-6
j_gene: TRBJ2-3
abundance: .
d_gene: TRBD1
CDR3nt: TGTGCCAGCAGCCGCGGACAGGCGAACACAGATACGCAGTATTTT
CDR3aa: CASSRGQANTDTQYF

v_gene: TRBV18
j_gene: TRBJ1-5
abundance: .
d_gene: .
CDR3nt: TGTGCCAGCTCACCGAGACGGGAGATTGTCGATCAGCCCCAGCATTTT
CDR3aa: CASSPRREIVDQPQHF

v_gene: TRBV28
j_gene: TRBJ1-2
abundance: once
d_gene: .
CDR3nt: TGTGCCAGCAGTTCCCCCACTACCGGGGCCTATGGCTACACCTTC
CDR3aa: CASSSPTTGAYGYTF

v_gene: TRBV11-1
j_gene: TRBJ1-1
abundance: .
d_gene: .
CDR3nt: TGTGCCAGCAGCAATCGGGACACTGAAGCTTTCTTT
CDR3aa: CASSNRDTEAFF

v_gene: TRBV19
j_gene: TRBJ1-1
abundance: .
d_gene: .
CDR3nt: TGTGCCAGTAGTTGGGGGTCTAACACTGAAGCTTTCTTT
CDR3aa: CASSWGSNTEAFF

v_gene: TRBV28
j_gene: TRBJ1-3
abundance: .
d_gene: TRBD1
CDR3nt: TGTGCCAGCAGCGATGACAGGGGCTGGAACACCATATATTTT
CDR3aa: CASSDDRGWNTIYF

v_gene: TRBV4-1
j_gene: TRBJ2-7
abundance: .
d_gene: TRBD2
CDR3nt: TGCGCCAGTAGGGGACTAGCGGGATCATACGAGCAGTACTTC
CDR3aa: CASRGLAGSYEQYF

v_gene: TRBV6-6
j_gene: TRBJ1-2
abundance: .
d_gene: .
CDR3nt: TGTGCCAGCAGTCAACAGGTCCATTCGGGTTACACCTTC
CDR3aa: CASSQQVHSGYTF

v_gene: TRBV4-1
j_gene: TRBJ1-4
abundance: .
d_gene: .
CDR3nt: TGCGCCAGCGGCCAACTACCGGGTGGAAAACTGTTTTTT
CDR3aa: CASGQLPGGKLFF

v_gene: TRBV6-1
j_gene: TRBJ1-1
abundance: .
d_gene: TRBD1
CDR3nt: TGTGCCAGCAGTGACAGGACAGGGGGCTACACTGAAGCTTTCTTT
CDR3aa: CASSDRTGGYTEAFF

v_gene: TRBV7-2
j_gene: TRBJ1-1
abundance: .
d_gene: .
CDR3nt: TGTGCCAGCAGCTTAGCGTCAGGTACAGCCCTCACTGAAGCTTTCTTT
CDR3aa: CASSLASGTALTEAFF

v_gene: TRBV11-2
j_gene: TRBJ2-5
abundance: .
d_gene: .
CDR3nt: TGTGCCAGCAGCCTGCCGAGGGGGAAGACCCAGTACTTC
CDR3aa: CASSLPRGKTQYF

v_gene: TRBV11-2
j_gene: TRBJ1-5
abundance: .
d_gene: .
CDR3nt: TGTGCCAGCAGCTTAAGTGGTGATCAGCCCCAGCATTTT
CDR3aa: CASSLSGDQPQHF

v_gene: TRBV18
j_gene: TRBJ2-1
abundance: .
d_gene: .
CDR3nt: TGTGCCAGCTCACCAGGCGAGCGGCCGCGAGGGAATGAGCAGTTCTTC
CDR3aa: CASSPGERPRGNEQFF

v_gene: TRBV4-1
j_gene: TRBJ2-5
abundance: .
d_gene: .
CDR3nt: TGCGCCAGCAGCCAAGAGGAGGAAGAGACCCAGTACTTC
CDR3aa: CASSQEEEETQYF

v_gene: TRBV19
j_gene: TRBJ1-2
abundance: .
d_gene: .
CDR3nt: TGTGCCAGTACCACAACGGGACAAGATTATGGCTACACCTTC
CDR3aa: CASTTTGQDYGYTF

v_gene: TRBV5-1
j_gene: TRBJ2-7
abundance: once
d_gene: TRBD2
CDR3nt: TGCGCCAGCAGCGTTGGGGCAGGACTAGCGGGGGCTGAGCAGTACTTC
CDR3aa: CASSVGAGLAGAEQYF